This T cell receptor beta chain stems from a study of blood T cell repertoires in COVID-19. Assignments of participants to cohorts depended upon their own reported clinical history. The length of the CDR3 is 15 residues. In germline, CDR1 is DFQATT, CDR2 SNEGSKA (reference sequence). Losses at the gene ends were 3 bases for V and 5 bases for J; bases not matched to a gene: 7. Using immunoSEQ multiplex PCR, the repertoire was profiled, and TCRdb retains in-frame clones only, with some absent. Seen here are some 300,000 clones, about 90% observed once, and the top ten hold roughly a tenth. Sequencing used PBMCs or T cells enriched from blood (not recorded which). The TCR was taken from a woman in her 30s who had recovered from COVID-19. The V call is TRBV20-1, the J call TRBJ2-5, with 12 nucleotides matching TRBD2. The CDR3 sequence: CSASRLAGDGETQYF. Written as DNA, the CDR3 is TGCAGTGCTAGTCGACTAGCGGGGGATGGGGAGACCCAGTACTTC.